A single TCR beta chain is shown here with its context. The antigen is unknown. This entry comes from a study of T cell repertoires in cytomegalovirus infection. Study in general: It can be stated that public TCR beta signatures indicated CMV infection as well as a matching HLA type. Study-level points and caveats: Using cumulative public TCR beta family frequency, the authors identified those who carried CMV together with the relevant HLA. In two of eight donors, the top clonotype was HLA-C-restricted CMV-specific.

In TCRdb, the reads were re-called with MiXCR into one record per CDR3 protein. Among fewer than 900,000 distinct CDR3 sequences listed, roughly 29% were seen once. V lost 1 base, J lost 13 bases, and 19 bases lay in between. The CDR3 contains 15 residues. The germline CDR1 and CDR2 sequences are SGHVS and FQNEAQ. The specimen was cultured CD8+ T cells from PBMCs, collected from culture after CMV antigen stimulation. This sequence was found in a human donor in good health (CMV status not recorded). Some clones in this sample may be carry-over from other donors' samples. The V and J genes are TRBV7-8 and TRBJ1-4; D possibly corresponds to TRBD1 (5 bases). The CDR3 DNA reads as TGTGCCAGCAGCTTAGATGGGGGTCCTGGGGTTGGACTGTTTTTT. Residues: CASSLDGGPGVGLFF.